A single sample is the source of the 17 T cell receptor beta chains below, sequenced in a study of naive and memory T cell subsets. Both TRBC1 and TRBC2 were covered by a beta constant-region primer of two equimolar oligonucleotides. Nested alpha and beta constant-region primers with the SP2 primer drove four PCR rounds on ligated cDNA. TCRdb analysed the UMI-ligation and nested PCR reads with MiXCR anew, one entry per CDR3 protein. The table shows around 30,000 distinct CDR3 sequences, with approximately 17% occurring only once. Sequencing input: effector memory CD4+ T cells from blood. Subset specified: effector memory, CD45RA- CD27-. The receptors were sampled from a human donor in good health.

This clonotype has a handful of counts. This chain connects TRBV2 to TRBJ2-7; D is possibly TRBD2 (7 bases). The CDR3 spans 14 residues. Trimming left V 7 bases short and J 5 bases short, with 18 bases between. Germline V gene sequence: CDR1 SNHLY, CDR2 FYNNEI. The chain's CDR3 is CASMRLGGDNEQYF. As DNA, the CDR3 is TGTGCCAGCATGAGGCTTGGGGGGGACAACGAGCAGTACTTC.

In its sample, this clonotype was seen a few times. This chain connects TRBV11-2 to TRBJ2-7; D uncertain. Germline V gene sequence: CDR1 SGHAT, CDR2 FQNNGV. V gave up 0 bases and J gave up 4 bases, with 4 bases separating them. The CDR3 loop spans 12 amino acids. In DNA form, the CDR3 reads TGTGCCAGCAGCTTAGACAGGTACGAGCAGTACTTC. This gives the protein CASSLDRYEQYF.

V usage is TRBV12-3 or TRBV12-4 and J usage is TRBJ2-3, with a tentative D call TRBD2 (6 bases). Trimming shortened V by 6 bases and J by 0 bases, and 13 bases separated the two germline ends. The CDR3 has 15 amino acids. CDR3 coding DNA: TGTGCCAGCAGCCGGAGCGGGCCAAGCACAGATACGCAGTATTTT. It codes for CASSRSGPSTDTQYF.

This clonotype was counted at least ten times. For the CDR3, the DNA is TGTGCCAGCAGCGTAGTTCTCCGGGCTAGCGGGAACTCCTACGAGCAGTACTTC. Translating it yields CASSVVLRASGNSYEQYF. The chain couples TRBV9 to TRBJ2-7; 9 bases map to TRBD2. Germline CDR1 SGDLS, CDR2 YYNGEE. Trimming at V came to 0 bases and at J to 0 bases, leaving 10 bases not matched to a gene. The CDR3 runs 18 residues.

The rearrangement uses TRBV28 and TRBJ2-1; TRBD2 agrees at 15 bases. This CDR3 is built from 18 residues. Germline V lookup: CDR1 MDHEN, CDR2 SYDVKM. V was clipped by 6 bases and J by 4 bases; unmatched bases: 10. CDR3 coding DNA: TGTGCCAGCAGAATAGGGGGACTAGCGGGAGGAGCTTACAATGAGCAGTTCTTC. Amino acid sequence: CASRIGGLAGGAYNEQFF.

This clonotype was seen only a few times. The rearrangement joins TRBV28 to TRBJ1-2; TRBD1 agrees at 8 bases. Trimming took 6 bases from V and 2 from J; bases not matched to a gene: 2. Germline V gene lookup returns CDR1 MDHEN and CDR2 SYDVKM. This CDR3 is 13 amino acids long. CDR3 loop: CASSYRGNYGYTF. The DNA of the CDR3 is TGTGCCAGCAGCTACAGGGGGAACTATGGCTACACCTTC.

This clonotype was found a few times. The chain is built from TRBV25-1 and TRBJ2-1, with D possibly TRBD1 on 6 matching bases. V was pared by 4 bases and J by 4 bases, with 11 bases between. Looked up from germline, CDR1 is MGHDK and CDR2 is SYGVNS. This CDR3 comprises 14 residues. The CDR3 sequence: CASSVQQGYNEQFF. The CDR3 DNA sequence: TGTGCCAGCAGTGTTCAACAGGGTTACAATGAGCAGTTCTTC.

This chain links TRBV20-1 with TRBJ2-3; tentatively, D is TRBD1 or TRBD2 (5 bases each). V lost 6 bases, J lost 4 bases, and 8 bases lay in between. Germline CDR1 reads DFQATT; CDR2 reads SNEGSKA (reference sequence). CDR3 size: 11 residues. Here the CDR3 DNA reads TGCAGTGCCGTGGGGGCAGATACGCAGTATTTT. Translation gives CSAVGADTQYF.

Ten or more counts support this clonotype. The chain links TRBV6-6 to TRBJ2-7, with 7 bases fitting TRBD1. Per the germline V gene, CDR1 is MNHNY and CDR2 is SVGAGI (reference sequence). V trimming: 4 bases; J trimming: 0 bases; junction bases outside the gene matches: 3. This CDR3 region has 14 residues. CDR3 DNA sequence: TGTGCCAGCAGTTCCCGGGACAGCTCCTACGAGCAGTACTTC. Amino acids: CASSSRDSSYEQYF.

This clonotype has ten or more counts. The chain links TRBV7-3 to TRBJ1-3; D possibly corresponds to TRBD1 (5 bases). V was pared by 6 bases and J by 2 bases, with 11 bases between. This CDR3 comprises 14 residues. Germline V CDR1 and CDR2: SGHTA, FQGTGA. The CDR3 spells CASSYQGTGNTIYF. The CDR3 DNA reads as TGTGCCAGCAGTTATCAGGGTACTGGAAACACCATATATTTT.

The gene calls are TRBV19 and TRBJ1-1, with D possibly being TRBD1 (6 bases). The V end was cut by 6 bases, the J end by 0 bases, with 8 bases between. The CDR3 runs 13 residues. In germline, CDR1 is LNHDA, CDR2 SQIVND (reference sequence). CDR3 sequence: CASRTGMNTEAFF. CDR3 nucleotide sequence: TGTGCCAGTAGGACAGGTATGAACACTGAAGCTTTCTTT.

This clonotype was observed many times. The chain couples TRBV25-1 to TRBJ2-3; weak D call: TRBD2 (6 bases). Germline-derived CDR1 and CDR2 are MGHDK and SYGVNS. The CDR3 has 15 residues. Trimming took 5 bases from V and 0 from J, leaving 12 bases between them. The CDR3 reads CASSSAGTSTDTQYF. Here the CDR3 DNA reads TGTGCCAGCAGTTCGGCGGGGACTAGCACAGATACGCAGTATTTT. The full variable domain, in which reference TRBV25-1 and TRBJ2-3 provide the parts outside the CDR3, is EADIYQTPRYLVIGTGKKITLECSQTMGHDKMYWYQQDPGMELHLIHYSYGVNSTEKGDLSSESTVSRIRTEHFPLTLESARPSHTSQYLCASSSAGTSTDTQYFGPGTRLTVL.

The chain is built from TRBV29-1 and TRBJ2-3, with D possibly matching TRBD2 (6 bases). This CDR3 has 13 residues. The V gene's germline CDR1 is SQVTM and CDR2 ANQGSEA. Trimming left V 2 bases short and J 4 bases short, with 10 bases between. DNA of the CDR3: TGCAGCGTTGAAACCGGGAGCTCAGATACGCAGTATTTT. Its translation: CSVETGSSDTQYF.

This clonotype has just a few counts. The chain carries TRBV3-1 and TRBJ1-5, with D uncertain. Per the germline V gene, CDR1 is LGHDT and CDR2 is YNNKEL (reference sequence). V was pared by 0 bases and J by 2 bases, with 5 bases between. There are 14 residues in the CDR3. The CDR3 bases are TGTGCCAGCAGCCAAGATGTAGGCAATCAGCCCCAGCATTTT. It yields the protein CASSQDVGNQPQHF.

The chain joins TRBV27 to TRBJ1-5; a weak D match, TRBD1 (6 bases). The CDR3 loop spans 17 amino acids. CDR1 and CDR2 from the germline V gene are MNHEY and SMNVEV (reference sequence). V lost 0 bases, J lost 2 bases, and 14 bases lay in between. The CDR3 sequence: CASSLSFRGDGNQPQHF. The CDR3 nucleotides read TGTGCCAGCAGTTTATCATTTAGGGGGGATGGCAATCAGCCCCAGCATTTT.

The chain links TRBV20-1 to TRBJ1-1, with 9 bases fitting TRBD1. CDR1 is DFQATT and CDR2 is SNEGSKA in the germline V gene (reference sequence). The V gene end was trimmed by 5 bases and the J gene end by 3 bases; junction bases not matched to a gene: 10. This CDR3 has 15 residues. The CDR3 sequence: CSAPIRGQGYTEAFF. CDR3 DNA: TGCAGTGCTCCAATCCGGGGACAGGGCTACACTGAAGCTTTCTTT.

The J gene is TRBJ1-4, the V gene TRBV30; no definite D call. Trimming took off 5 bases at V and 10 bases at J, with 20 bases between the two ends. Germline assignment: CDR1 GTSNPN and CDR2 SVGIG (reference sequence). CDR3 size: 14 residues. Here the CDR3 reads CAWCRDTSSGKLFF. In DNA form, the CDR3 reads TGTGCCTGGTGTCGAGACACATCCTCGGGAAAACTGTTTTTT.